These 24 T cell receptor beta chains came from one sample sequenced in a study of T cell changes during pregnancy in multiple sclerosis. The protocol was immunoSEQ multiplex PCR, while the TCRdb copy is restricted to in-frame clones and leaves out a portion. The sample holds just under 65,000 clones, less than 95% seen once. The sample consisted of peripheral blood, taken in the second trimester of pregnancy. The receptors were gathered from a female donor in good health, enrolled as a control in a pregnancy study.

J is TRBJ2-2 and V is TRBV7-9, with D perhaps matching TRBD1 (6 bases). The germline V gene has CDR1 SEHNR and CDR2 FQNEAQ (reference sequence). CDR3 size: 18 residues. V shed 3 bases and J shed 0 bases, with 17 bases lying between them. Here the CDR3 DNA reads TGTGCCAGCAGCTTGGGCAGGGGCGCCCCAGCGAACACCGGGGAGCTGTTTTTT. It translates to CASSLGRGAPANTGELFF.

The V call is TRBV9, the J call TRBJ2-7; the match to TRBD2 covers 9 bases. The CDR3 extends over 16 amino acids. Germline CDR1 SGDLS, CDR2 YYNGEE. With V trimmed by 0 bases and J by 2 bases, 6 bases remained unmatched. The CDR3, as DNA: TGTGCCAGCAGCGTAGACTCTAGCGGGGCGACCTACGAGCAGTACTTC. Translation: CASSVDSSGATYEQYF.

The chain links TRBV6-5 to TRBJ1-6; 8 bases align to TRBD1. The V and J ends lost 0 bases and 5 bases, in that order; junction bases with no gene match: 0. The CDR3 loop spans 15 amino acids. The germline V gene has CDR1 MNHEY and CDR2 SVGAGI. In DNA, the CDR3 is TGTGCCAGCAGTTACTCGGACAGGGATAATTCACCCCTCCACTTT. Its translation is CASSYSDRDNSPLHF.

The chain joins TRBV19 to TRBJ2-1; 8 bases match TRBD2. The CDR3 contains 15 residues. The junction had 6 bases not matched to a gene; V was cut back by 4 bases and J by 4 bases. The germline gives CDR1 LNHDA, CDR2 SQIVND (reference sequence). The CDR3 bases are TGTGCCAGTAGTACCGACGGACTAGCATACAATGAGCAGTTCTTC. It codes for CASSTDGLAYNEQFF.

This chain connects TRBV5-4 to TRBJ2-7; TRBD2 matches 9 bases. The CDR3 sequence is 14 residues long. CDR1 is SGHNT, CDR2 YYREEE, per germline (reference sequence). The V and J ends lost 0 bases and 5 bases, in that order; junction bases with no gene match: 3. The CDR3 DNA follows: TGTGCCAGCAGCTTGGTTAGCGGGAGTCACGAGCAGTACTTC. It translates to CASSLVSGSHEQYF.

This clone was counted once. The chain links TRBV9 to TRBJ2-2; 11 positions match TRBD2. V lost 3 bases, J lost 2 bases, and 6 bases stayed unmatched. Germline-derived CDR1 and CDR2 are SGDLS and YYNGEE. The CDR3 runs to 17 residues. CDR3 bases: TGTGCCAGCAGCGCATTTAGCGGGGGGGCTAACACCGGGGAGCTGTTTTTT. Protein product: CASSAFSGGANTGELFF.

The chain is built from TRBV6-6 and TRBJ2-3; 12 positions match TRBD2. V gave up 10 bases and J gave up 6 bases; unmatched junction bases: 5. In germline, CDR1 is MNHNY, CDR2 SVGAGI (reference sequence). CDR3 length: 13 residues. Here the CDR3 DNA reads TGTGCCATCAAGACTAGCGGGAGTGATACGCAGTATTTT. Translating it yields CAIKTSGSDTQYF.

The J gene is TRBJ1-5, the V gene TRBV27; 7 positions match TRBD1. This CDR3 has 17 residues. With 5 bases clipped from V and 4 bases from J, the junction kept 14 bases outside the gene matches. Germline assignment: CDR1 MNHEY and CDR2 SMNVEV (reference sequence). Written as DNA, the CDR3 is TGTGCCAGCAGTAGGGACAGCCGGGGCCGGAAGAATCAGCCCCAGCATTTT. Translation: CASSRDSRGRKNQPQHF.

The chain has TRBV15 and TRBJ1-4; 9 bases agree with TRBD1. The CDR3 spans 14 residues. Trimming removed 11 bases from V and 7 bases from J; junction bases left unmatched: 11. The germline CDR1 and CDR2 sequences are LNHNV and YYDKDF (reference sequence). CDR3 nucleotides: TGTGCCTCCAAGGGGGACAGGGAAGGTGAAAAACTGTTTTTT. Translated, it gives CASKGDREGEKLFF. Filled out from reference TRBV15 and TRBJ1-4, the complete variable domain reads DAMVIQNPRYQVTQFGKPVTLSCSQTLNHNVMYWYQQKSSQAPKLLFHYYDKDFNNEADTPDNFQSRRPNTSFCFLDIRSPGLGDTAMYLCASKGDREGEKLFFGSGTQLSVL.

The V gene is TRBV28, the J gene TRBJ2-1; 12 bases match TRBD2. The CDR3 is 18 amino acids. Germline CDR1 and CDR2: MDHEN and SYDVKM. V dropped 4 bases and J dropped 4; count of bases not matched to a gene: 11. The CDR3 here is CASSYSGLAGPRYNEQFF. The CDR3 DNA reads TGTGCCAGCAGTTACTCAGGACTAGCGGGGCCCCGATACAATGAGCAGTTCTTC.

This clone was seen once. At the DNA level, this CDR3 is encoded by other sequences in the same sample as well. The chain is built from TRBV27 and TRBJ1-1, with no clear D. The germline CDR1 and CDR2 sequences are MNHEY and SMNVEV (reference sequence). V lost 2 bases to trimming and J lost 5 bases, with 12 bases between them. The CDR3 covers 14 residues. CDR3 sequence reads: CASSLGGRGTEAFF. The DNA of the CDR3 is TGTGCCAGCAGTTTAGGAGGACGTGGGACTGAAGCTTTCTTT.

The genes are TRBV30 and TRBJ1-4; TRBD1 aligns across 7 bases. After removal of 1 base from V and 10 bases from J, the junction contained 6 bases not matched to a gene. Looked up from germline, CDR1 is GTSNPN and CDR2 is SVGIG (reference sequence). This CDR3 is 13 amino acids long. Here the CDR3 reads CAWSGDREGKLFF. As DNA, the CDR3 is TGTGCCTGGAGTGGAGACAGGGAAGGAAAACTGTTTTTT.

The chain couples TRBV2 to TRBJ1-6; tentatively, D is TRBD1 (6 bases). Looked up from germline, CDR1 is SNHLY and CDR2 is FYNNEI. V was shortened by 2 bases and J by 9 bases, with 14 bases between the two germline ends. The CDR3 is 15 amino acids. The DNA for the CDR3 is TGTGCCAGCAGTGAAAGGTTGGCAGGGGTTTCACCCCTCCACTTT. Protein sequence: CASSERLAGVSPLHF.

The genes are TRBV5-1 and TRBJ2-3; D might be TRBD1 (6 bases). V lost 4 bases and J lost 0, with 21 bases in between. CDR1 is SGHRS and CDR2 is YFSETQ in the germline V gene. The CDR3 has 18 residues. In DNA form, the CDR3 reads TGCGCCAGCAGCCCGCACCCTAACAGGGCTCTGAGCACAGATACGCAGTATTTT. It translates to CASSPHPNRALSTDTQYF.

V and J are TRBV13 and TRBJ1-1; D perhaps matches TRBD1 (6 bases). This CDR3 comprises 16 residues. The V gene lost 5 bases and the J gene lost 0 bases, with 16 bases spanning the gap. Germline V gives CDR1 PRHDT, CDR2 FYEKMQ (reference sequence). CDR3 sequence: CASSLNRATMNTEAFF. CDR3 coding DNA: TGTGCCAGCAGCCTGAACAGGGCAACCATGAACACTGAAGCTTTCTTT. Based on the CDR3 plus reference TRBV13 and TRBJ1-1, the full variable domain is AAGVIQSPRHLIKEKRETATLKCYPIPRHDTVYWYQQGPGQDPQFLISFYEKMQSDKGSIPDRFSAQQFSDYHSELNMSSLELGDSALYFCASSLNRATMNTEAFFGQGTRLTVV.

V and J are TRBV28 and TRBJ2-7; 10 bases line up with TRBD2. The CDR3 totals 14 residues. Germline V gene data show CDR1 as MDHEN and CDR2 as SYDVKM. Germline trimming cut 3 bases from V and 3 bases from J; bases unmatched to any gene: 2. CDR3 DNA sequence: TGTGCCAGCAGTTTCTGGACTAGCGGCTACGAGCAGTACTTC. Protein sequence: CASSFWTSGYEQYF.

This clone was counted between two and nine times. The chain joins TRBV9 to TRBJ1-4; D is unclear. The CDR3 length is 14 residues. Trimming stripped 0 bases from V and 7 bases from J, with 10 bases between. Germline V gene lookup returns CDR1 SGDLS and CDR2 YYNGEE. The DNA of the CDR3 is TGTGCCAGCAGCGTAGGGGTAGGAGGTGAAAAACTGTTTTTT. It translates to CASSVGVGGEKLFF.

The chain carries TRBV19 and TRBJ2-3; D is unresolved. The CDR3 length is 11 residues. In germline, CDR1 is LNHDA, CDR2 SQIVND (reference sequence). Trimming left V 5 bases short and J 5 bases short, with 5 bases between. The CDR3 sequence: CASSLGDTQYF. The CDR3 DNA reads TGTGCCAGTAGTCTCGGAGATACGCAGTATTTT. The entire variable domain, with the rest obtained from reference TRBV19 and TRBJ2-3, is as follows: DGGITQSPKYLFRKEGQNVTLSCEQNLNHDAMYWYRQDPGQGLRLIYYSQIVNDFQKGDIAEGYSVSREKKESFPLTVTSAQKNPTAFYLCASSLGDTQYFGPGTRLTVL.

The V gene is TRBV10-3, the J gene TRBJ1-1; weak D call: TRBD1 (6 bases). The CDR3 has 14 residues. Germline V gene sequence: CDR1 ENHRY, CDR2 SYGVKD. V was clipped by 6 bases and J by 4 bases, with 15 bases between them. The CDR3 sequence is CAISPEQGRTEAFF. The CDR3 region has the DNA TGTGCCATCAGCCCCGAACAGGGACGCACTGAAGCTTTCTTT.

This chain joins TRBV27 and TRBJ2-2; D remains unclear. CDR3 length equals 13 residues. Germline V gene sequence: CDR1 MNHEY, CDR2 SMNVEV (reference sequence). Between the trimmed V and J ends, which lost 4 bases and 1 base, there was a span of 4 bases. The chain's CDR3 is CASSWQNTGELFF. The CDR3 bases are TGTGCCAGCAGTTGGCAGAACACCGGGGAGCTGTTTTTT.

The chain recombines TRBV6-4 with TRBJ2-1; 11 positions match TRBD2. The CDR3 runs 15 residues. Trimming cost V 3 bases and J 6 bases; bases outside gene matches: 4. Germline loops: CDR1 MRHNA, CDR2 SNTAGT. DNA of the CDR3: TGTGCCAGCAGTGATGGCCTAGCGGGGGGCAATGAGCAGTTCTTC. The encoded protein is CASSDGLAGGNEQFF.

J is TRBJ1-1 and V is TRBV19; D is unclear. V lost 3 bases, J lost 6 bases, and 14 bases lay in between. The CDR3 runs to 14 residues. Germline lookup yields CDR1 LNHDA and CDR2 SQIVND (reference sequence). The CDR3 spells CASSMATVTAEAFF. For the CDR3, the DNA is TGTGCCAGTAGTATGGCTACCGTAACAGCTGAAGCTTTCTTT.

In its sample, this clone was seen once. The V call is TRBV28, the J call TRBJ2-1, with 11 bases fitting TRBD2. The CDR3 runs to 13 residues. J gave up 9 bases and V 6 bases, and 4 bases lay outside the gene matches. The germline V gene encodes CDR1 MDHEN and CDR2 SYDVKM. The CDR3 is CASRPGTSGEQFF. DNA for the CDR3: TGTGCCAGCAGGCCCGGGACTAGCGGTGAGCAGTTCTTC.

The chain is built from TRBV11-2 and TRBJ2-1; 7 nucleotides align to TRBD2. V lost 7 bases, J lost 6 bases, and 12 bases stayed unmatched. This CDR3 has 15 amino acids. Germline CDR1 reads SGHAT; CDR2 reads FQNNGV. In DNA form, the CDR3 reads TGTGCCAGCAACAGCGGGGCGGGAATCTCCAATGAGCAGTTCTTC. It encodes CASNSGAGISNEQFF.